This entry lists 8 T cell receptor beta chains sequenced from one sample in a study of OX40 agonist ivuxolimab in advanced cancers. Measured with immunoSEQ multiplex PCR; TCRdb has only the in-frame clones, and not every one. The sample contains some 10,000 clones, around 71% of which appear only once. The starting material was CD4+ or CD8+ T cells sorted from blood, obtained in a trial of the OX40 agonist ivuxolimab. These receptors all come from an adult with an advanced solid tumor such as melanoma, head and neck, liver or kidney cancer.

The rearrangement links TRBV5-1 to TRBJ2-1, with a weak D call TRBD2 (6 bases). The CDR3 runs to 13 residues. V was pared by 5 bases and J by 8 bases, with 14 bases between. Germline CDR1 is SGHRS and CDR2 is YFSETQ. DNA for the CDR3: TGCGCCAGCAGTACACCTAGCGATTATGAGCAGTTCTTC. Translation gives CASSTPSDYEQFF.

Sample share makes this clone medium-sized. CDR3 protein: CASSVPRRGSMNTEAFF. The CDR3 coding sequence is TGTGCCAGTAGTGTCCCCCGCCGGGGGAGCATGAACACTGAAGCTTTCTTT. This sequence joins TRBV19 and TRBJ1-1; maybe TRBD1 (5 bases). CDR1 LNHDA and CDR2 SQIVND come from the germline V gene (reference sequence). This CDR3 has 17 amino acids. V lost 5 bases and J lost 0, with 19 bases in between.

CDR3 DNA sequence: TGTGCCAGCAGCTTAGCGTATAACAGAGCTAACTATGGCTACACCTTC. Translated: CASSLAYNRANYGYTF. The rearrangement joins TRBV7-2 to TRBJ1-2; D uncertain. The CDR3 runs to 16 residues. Trimming removed 0 bases from V and 0 bases from J, with 11 bases in between. Looked up from germline, CDR1 is SGHTA and CDR2 is FQGNSA.

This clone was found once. The CDR3 here is CASIEDKGWYF. CDR3 DNA sequence: TGTGCCAGCATCGAAGATAAGGGTTGGTACTTC. The chain uses TRBV6-1 and TRBJ2-7; no firm D call. CDR3 length equals 11 residues. V lost 7 bases to trimming and J lost 12 bases, with 16 bases between them. The germline CDR1 and CDR2 sequences are MNHNS and SASEGT.

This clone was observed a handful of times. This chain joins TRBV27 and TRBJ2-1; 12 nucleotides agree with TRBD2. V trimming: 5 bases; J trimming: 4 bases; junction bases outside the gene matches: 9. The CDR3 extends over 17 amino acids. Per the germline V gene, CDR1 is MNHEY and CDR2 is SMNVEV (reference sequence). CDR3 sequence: CASSPGLAGSGYNEQFF. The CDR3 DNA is TGTGCCAGCAGTCCCGGACTAGCGGGATCGGGGTACAATGAGCAGTTCTTC.

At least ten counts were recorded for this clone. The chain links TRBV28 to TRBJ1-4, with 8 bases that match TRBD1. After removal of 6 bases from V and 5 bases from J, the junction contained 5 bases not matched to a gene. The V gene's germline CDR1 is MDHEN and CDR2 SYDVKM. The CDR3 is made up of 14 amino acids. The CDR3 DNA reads TGTGCCAGCAGAGAGACAGGGGACAATGAAAAACTGTTTTTT. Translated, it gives CASRETGDNEKLFF. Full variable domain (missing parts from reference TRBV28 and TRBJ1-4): DVKVTQSSRYLVKRTGEKVFLECVQDMDHENMFWYRQDPGLGLRLIYFSYDVKMKEKGDIPEGYSVSREKKERFSLILESASTNQTSMYLCASRETGDNEKLFFGSGTQLSVL.

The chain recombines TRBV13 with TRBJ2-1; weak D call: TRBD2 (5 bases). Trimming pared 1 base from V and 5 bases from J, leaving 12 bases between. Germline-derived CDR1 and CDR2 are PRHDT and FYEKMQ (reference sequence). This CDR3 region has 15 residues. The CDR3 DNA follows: TGTGCCAGCAGCTTAGAGGGTCTAGCCGACAATGAGCAGTTCTTC. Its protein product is CASSLEGLADNEQFF.

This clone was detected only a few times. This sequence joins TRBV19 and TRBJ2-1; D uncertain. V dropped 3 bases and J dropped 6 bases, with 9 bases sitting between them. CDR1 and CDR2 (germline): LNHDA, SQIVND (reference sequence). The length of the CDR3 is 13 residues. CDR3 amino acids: CASSIASGNEQFF. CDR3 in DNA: TGTGCCAGTAGTATTGCTAGTGGCAATGAGCAGTTCTTC.